This TCR beta chain stems from a study of response to subunit inactivated influenza vaccine. Study-wide points: Seasonal influenza vaccination, on each occasion, was suggested by the authors to recruit few new T cells.

The table lists this clonotype with a few counts. Antigen unknown. MiXCR, run by TCRdb on the RT-PCR reads, gives a single entry per CDR3 protein. In the table there are under 550,000 distinct CDR3 sequences, around 7.7% of which are singletons. V was pared by 7 bases and J by 5 bases, with 15 bases between. The CDR3 has 13 amino acids. Per germline, CDR1 SGHRS and CDR2 YFSETQ. The V gene is TRBV5-1, the J gene TRBJ2-5; D ambiguous. The receptor was isolated from a man in his fifties or sixties who received an inactivated influenza vaccine. The material was PBMCs from blood, obtained roughly 24 months after vaccination. CDR3 nucleotide sequence: TGCGCCAGCTCGGGCCTCCCCGGGGAGACCCAGTACTTC. This sequence encodes CASSGLPGETQYF.